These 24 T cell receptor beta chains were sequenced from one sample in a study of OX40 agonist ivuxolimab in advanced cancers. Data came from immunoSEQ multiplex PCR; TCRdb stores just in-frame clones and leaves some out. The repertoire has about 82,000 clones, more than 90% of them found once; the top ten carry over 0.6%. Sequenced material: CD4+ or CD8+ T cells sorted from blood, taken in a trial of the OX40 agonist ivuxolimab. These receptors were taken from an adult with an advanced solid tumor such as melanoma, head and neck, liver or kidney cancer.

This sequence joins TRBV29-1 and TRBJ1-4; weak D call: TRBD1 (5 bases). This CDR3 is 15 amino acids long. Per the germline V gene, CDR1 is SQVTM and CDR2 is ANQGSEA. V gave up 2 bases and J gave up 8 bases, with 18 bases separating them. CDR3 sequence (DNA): TGCAGCGTTGAATCGACGGAGTGGGGGAGGGAAAAACTGTTTTTT. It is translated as CSVESTEWGREKLFF.

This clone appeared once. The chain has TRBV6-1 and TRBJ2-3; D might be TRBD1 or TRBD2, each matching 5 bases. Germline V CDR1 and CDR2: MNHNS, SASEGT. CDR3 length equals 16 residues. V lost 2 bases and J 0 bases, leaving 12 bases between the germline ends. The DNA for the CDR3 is TGTGCCAGCAGTGAACGGGGCGGCTCTAGCACAGATACGCAGTATTTT. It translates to CASSERGGSSTDTQYF.

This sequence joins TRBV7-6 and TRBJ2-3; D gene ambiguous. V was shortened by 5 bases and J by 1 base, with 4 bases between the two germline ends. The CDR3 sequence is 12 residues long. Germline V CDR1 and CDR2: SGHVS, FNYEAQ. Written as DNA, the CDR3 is TGTGCCAGCAGCCCCGGCACAGATACGCAGTATTTT. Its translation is CASSPGTDTQYF.

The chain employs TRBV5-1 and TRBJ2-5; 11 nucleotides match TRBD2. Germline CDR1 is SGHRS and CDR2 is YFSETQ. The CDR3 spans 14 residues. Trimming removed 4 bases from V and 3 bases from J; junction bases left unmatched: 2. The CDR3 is CASSMGLAEETQYF. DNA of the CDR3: TGCGCCAGCAGCATGGGACTAGCGGAAGAGACCCAGTACTTC.

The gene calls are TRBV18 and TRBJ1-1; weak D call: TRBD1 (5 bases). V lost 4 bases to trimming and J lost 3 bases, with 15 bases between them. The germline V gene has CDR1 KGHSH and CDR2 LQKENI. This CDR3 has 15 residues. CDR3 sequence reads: CASSRTRDEDTEAFF. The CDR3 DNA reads TGTGCCAGCTCACGAACCCGGGACGAAGACACTGAAGCTTTCTTT. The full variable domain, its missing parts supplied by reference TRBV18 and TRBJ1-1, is NAGVMQNPRHLVRRRGQEARLRCSPMKGHSHVYWYRQLPEEGLKFMVYLQKENIIDESGMPKERFSAEFPKEGPSILRIQQVVRGDSAAYFCASSRTRDEDTEAFFGQGTRLTVV.

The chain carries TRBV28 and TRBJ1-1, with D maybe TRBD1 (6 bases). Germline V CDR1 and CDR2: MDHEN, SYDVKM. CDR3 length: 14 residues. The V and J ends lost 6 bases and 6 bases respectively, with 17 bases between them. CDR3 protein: CASSPAGGAAEAFF. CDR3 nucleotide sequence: TGTGCCAGCAGCCCCGCTGGGGGCGCGGCTGAAGCTTTCTTT. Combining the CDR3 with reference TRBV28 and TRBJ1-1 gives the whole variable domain DVKVTQSSRYLVKRTGEKVFLECVQDMDHENMFWYRQDPGLGLRLIYFSYDVKMKEKGDIPEGYSVSREKKERFSLILESASTNQTSMYLCASSPAGGAAEAFFGQGTRLTVV.

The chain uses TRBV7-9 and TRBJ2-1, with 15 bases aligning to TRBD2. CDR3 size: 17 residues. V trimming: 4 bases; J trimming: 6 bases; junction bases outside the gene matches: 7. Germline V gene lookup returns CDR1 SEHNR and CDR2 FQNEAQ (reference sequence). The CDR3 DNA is TGTGCCAGCAGCTACGGACTAGCGGGGGGGCTTGGCAATGAGCAGTTCTTC. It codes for CASSYGLAGGLGNEQFF.

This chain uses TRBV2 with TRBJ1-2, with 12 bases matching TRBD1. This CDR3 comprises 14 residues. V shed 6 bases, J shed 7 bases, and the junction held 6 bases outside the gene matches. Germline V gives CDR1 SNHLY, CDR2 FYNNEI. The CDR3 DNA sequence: TGTGCCAGCAGCCCGGGACAGGGGGCGTTTGGCTACACCTTC. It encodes CASSPGQGAFGYTF. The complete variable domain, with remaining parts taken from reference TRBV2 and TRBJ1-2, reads EPEVTQTPSHQVTQMGQEVILRCVPISNHLYFYWYRQILGQKVEFLVSFYNNEISEKSEIFDDQFSVERPDGSNFTLKIRSTKLEDSAMYFCASSPGQGAFGYTFGSGTRLTVV.

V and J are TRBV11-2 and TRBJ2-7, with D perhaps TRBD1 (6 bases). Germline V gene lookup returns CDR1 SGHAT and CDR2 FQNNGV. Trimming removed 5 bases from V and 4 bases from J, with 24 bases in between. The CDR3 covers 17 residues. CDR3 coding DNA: TGTGCCAGCAGCCTCGCGAGTCTAGGGACAAGGACATACGAGCAGTACTTC. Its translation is CASSLASLGTRTYEQYF.

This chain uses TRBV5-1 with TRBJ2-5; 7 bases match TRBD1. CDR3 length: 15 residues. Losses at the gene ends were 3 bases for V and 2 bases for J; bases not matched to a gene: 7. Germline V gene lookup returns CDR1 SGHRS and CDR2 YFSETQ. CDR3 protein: CASSSRQGGQETQYF. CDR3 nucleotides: TGCGCCAGCAGCTCCAGACAGGGTGGACAAGAGACCCAGTACTTC.

CDR3 coding DNA: TGTGCCAGTAGTATAGGCTTAACCACCGATACGCAGTATTTT. Residues: CASSIGLTTDTQYF. V gene TRBV19 combines with J gene TRBJ2-3, with D uncertain. Trimming cost V 1 base and J 6 bases, with 11 bases left between them. This CDR3 contains 14 residues. Germline-derived CDR1 and CDR2 are LNHDA and SQIVND (reference sequence).

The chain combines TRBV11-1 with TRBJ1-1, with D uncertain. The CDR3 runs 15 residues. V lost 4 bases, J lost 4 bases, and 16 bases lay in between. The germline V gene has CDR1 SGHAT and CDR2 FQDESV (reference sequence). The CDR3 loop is CASSYITGASTEAFF. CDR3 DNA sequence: TGTGCCAGCAGCTACATCACGGGCGCCTCCACTGAAGCTTTCTTT.

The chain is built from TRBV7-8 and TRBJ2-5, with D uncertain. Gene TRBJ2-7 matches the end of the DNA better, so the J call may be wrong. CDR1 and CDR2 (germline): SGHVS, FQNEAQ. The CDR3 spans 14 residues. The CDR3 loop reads CASSSSIYPSEQYF. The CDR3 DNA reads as TGTGCCAGCAGCTCGTCGATATATCCCTCCGAGCAGTACTTC.

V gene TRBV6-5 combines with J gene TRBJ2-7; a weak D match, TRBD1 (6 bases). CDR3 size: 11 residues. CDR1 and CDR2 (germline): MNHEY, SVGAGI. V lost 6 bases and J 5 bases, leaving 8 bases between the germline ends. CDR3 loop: CASSRGHEQYF. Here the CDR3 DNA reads TGTGCCAGCAGCAGGGGCCACGAGCAGTACTTC.

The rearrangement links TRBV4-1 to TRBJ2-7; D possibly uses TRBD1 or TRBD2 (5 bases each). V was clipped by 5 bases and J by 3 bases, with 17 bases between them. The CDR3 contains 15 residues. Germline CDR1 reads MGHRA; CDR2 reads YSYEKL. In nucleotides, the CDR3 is TGCGCCAGCAGCAACGCAATGCAGGGAGTCTACGAGCAGTACTTC. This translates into CASSNAMQGVYEQYF.

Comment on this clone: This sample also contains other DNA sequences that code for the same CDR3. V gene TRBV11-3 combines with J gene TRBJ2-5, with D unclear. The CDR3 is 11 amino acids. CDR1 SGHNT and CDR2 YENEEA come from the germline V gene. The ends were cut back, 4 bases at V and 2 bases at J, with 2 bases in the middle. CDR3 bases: TGTGCCAGCAGCTCGCAAGAGACCCAGTACTTC. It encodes CASSSQETQYF.

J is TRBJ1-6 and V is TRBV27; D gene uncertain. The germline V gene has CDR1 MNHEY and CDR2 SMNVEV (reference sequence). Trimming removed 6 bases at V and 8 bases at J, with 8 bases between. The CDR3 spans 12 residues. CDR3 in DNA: TGTGCCAGCAGGACCAGCGATTCACCCCTCCACTTT. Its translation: CASRTSDSPLHF.

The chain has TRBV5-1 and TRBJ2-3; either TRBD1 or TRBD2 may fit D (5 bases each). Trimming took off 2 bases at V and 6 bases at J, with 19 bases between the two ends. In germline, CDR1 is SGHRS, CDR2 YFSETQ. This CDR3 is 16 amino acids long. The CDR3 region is CASSLYSGTQGDTQYF. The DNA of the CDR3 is TGCGCCAGCAGCTTATATTCCGGGACCCAAGGGGATACGCAGTATTTT.

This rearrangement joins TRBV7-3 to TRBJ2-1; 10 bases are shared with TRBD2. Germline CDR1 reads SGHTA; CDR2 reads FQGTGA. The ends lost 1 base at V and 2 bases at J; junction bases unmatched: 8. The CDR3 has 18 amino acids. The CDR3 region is CASSLRATSGLTYNEQFF. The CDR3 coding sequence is TGTGCCAGCAGCTTAAGGGCGACTAGCGGGCTTACCTACAATGAGCAGTTCTTC.

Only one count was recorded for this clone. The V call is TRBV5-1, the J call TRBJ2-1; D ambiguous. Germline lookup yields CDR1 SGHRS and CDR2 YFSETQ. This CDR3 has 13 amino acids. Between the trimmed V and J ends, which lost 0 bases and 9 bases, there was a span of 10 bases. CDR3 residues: CASSLAAPGEQFF. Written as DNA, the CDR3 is TGCGCCAGCAGCTTGGCCGCCCCCGGTGAGCAGTTCTTC.

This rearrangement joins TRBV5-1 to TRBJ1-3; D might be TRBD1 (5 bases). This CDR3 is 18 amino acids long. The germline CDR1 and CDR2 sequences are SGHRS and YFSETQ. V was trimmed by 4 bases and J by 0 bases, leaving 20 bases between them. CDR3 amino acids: CASSMGLLARDSGNTIYF. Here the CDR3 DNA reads TGCGCCAGCAGCATGGGACTTCTTGCGAGGGACTCTGGAAACACCATATATTTT.

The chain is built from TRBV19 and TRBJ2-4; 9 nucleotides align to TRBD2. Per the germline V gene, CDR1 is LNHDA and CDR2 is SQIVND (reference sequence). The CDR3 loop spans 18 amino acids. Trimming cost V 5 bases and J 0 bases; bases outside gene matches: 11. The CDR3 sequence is CASSATGLAAIAKNIQYF. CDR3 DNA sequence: TGTGCCAGTAGTGCGACGGGACTAGCAGCAATAGCCAAAAACATTCAGTACTTC. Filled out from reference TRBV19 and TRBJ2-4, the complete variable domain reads DGGITQSPKYLFRKEGQNVTLSCEQNLNHDAMYWYRQDPGQGLRLIYYSQIVNDFQKGDIAEGYSVSREKKESFPLTVTSAQKNPTAFYLCASSATGLAAIAKNIQYFGAGTRLSVL.

The CDR3 DNA sequence: TGTGCCAGCAGTGAGCAGGGCTACAATTCACCCCTCCACTTT. It specifies CASSEQGYNSPLHF. The gene calls are TRBV25-1 and TRBJ1-6; D might be TRBD1 (5 bases). The CDR3 runs to 14 residues. CDR1 MGHDK and CDR2 SYGVNS come from the germline V gene. Deletions cut 3 bases from V and 7 bases from J, with 10 bases between.

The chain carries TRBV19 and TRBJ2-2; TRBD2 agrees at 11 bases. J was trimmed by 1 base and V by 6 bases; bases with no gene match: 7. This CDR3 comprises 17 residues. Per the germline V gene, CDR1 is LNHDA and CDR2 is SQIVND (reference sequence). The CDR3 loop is CASRPVLAGGNTGELFF. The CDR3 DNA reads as TGTGCCAGTAGACCGGTTCTAGCGGGGGGGAACACCGGGGAGCTGTTTTTT. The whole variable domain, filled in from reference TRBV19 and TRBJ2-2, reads DGGITQSPKYLFRKEGQNVTLSCEQNLNHDAMYWYRQDPGQGLRLIYYSQIVNDFQKGDIAEGYSVSREKKESFPLTVTSAQKNPTAFYLCASRPVLAGGNTGELFFGEGSRLTVL.